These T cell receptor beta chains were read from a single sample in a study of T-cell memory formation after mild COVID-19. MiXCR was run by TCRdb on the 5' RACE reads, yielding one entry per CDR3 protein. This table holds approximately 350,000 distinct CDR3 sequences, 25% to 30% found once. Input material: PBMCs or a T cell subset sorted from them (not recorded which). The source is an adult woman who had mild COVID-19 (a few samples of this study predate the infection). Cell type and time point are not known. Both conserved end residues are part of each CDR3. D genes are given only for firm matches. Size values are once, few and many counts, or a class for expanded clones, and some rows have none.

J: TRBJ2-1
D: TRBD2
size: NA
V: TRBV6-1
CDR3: CASSAQTSGGKDEQFF
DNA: TGTGCCAGCAGTGCCCAGACTAGCGGGGGGAAGGATGAGCAGTTCTTC

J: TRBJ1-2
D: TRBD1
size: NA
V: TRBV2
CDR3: CASRGDSPYGYTF
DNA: TGTGCCAGCAGGGGGGACAGCCCCTATGGCTACACCTTC

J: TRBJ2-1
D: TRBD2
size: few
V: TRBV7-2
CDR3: CASSLWTSGSGEQFF
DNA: TGTGCCAGCAGCCTATGGACTAGCGGGAGCGGTGAGCAGTTCTTC

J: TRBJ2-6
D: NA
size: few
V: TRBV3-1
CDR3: CASSQDGPGANVLTF
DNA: TGTGCCAGCAGCCAAGATGGACCTGGGGCCAACGTCCTGACTTTC

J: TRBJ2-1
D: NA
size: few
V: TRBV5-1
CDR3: CASSLDRFYNEQFF
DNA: TGCGCCAGCAGCTTGGACAGATTCTACAATGAGCAGTTCTTC

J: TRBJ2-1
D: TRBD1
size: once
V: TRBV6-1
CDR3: CASAPGTGNEQFF
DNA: TGTGCCAGCGCCCCTGGGACAGGGAATGAGCAGTTCTTC

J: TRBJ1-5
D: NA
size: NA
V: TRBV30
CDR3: CAWSKTVNQPQHF
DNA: TGTGCCTGGAGTAAAACAGTTAATCAGCCCCAGCATTTT

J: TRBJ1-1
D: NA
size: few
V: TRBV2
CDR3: CASSGRPNEQGRVTEAFF
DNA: TGTGCCAGCAGTGGGCGTCCGAACGAACAGGGTAGGGTCACTGAAGCTTTCTTT

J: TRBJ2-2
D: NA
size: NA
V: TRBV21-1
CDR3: CASSKWGQTNTGELFF
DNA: TGTGCCAGCAGCAAATGGGGACAGACGAACACCGGGGAGCTGTTTTTT

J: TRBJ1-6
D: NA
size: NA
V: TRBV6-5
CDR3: CASSYSGGRRGWDNSPLHF
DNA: TGTGCCAGCAGTTACTCGGGGGGTCGGAGGGGATGGGATAATTCACCCCTCCACTTT

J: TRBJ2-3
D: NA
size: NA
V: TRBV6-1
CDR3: CGARGGRWGTQYF
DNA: TGTGGGGCTAGGGGAGGCCGGTGGGGTACGCAGTATTTT

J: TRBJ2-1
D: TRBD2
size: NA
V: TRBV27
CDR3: CASRMAGTSDYNEQFF
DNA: TGTGCCAGCAGGATGGCCGGGACTAGCGACTACAATGAGCAGTTCTTC

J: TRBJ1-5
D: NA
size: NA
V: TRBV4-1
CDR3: CASSQDGPDTNRGNQPQHF
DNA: TGCGCCAGCAGCCAAGATGGCCCGGACACCAATCGGGGCAATCAGCCCCAGCATTTT

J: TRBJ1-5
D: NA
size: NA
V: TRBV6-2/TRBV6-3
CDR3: CASSYSMTQGTPQHF
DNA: TGTGCCAGCAGTTACTCGATGACCCAGGGTACGCCCCAGCATTTT

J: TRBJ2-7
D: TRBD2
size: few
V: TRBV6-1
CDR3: CASSREGGSPYEQYF
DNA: TGTGCCAGCAGCCGAGAGGGAGGGAGTCCCTACGAGCAGTACTTC

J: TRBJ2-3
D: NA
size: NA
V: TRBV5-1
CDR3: CASSFGQTTDTQYF
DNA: TGCGCCAGCAGCTTCGGCCAGACCACAGATACGCAGTATTTT

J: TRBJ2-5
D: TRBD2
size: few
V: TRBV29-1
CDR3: CSASPTSGQETQYF
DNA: TGCAGCGCCTCCCCGACTAGCGGCCAAGAGACCCAGTACTTC

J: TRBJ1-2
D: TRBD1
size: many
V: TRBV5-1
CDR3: CASSARQGNYGYTF
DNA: TGCGCCAGCAGCGCCCGACAGGGGAACTATGGCTACACCTTC

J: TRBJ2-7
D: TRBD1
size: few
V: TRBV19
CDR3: CASSIAGGEYEQYF
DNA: TGTGCCAGTAGTATAGCAGGGGGCGAATACGAGCAGTACTTC

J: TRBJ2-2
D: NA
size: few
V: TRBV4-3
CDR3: CASSQETENGELFF
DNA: TGCGCCAGCAGCCAAGAGACAGAGAACGGGGAGCTGTTTTTT

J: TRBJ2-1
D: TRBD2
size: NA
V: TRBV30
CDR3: CAWSVLAGGDNEQFF
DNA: TGTGCCTGGAGTGTACTAGCGGGAGGGGACAATGAGCAGTTCTTC

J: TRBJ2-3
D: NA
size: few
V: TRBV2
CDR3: CASSESADTQYF
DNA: TGTGCCAGCAGTGAATCGGCAGATACGCAGTATTTT

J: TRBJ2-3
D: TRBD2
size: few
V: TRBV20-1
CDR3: CSAIRSGSSTDTQYF
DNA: TGCAGTGCTATAAGGAGCGGGAGTAGCACAGATACGCAGTATTTT

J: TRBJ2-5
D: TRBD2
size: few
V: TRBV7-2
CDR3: CASSSPTRLAGERGSRETQYF
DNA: TGTGCCAGCAGCTCCCCCACGAGACTAGCGGGAGAGAGGGGCTCCAGGGAGACCCAGTACTTC

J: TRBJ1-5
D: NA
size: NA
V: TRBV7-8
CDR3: CASSPSGGAPRPQHF
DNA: TGTGCCAGCAGCCCGTCTGGCGGGGCCCCCAGGCCCCAGCATTTT

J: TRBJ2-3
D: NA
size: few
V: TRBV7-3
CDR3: CASRSGYSTDTQYF
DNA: TGTGCCAGCAGGTCGGGGTACAGCACAGATACGCAGTATTTT

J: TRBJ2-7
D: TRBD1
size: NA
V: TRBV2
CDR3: CASSDPGTGVHEQYF
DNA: TGTGCCAGCAGTGACCCCGGGACAGGGGTCCACGAGCAGTACTTC

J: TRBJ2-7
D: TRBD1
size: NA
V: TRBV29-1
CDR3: CSVGLGAWDRVIYEQYF
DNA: TGCAGCGTTGGACTCGGGGCATGGGACAGGGTGATATACGAGCAGTACTTC

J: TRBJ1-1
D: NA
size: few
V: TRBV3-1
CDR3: CASSQVPQTTEAFF
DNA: TGTGCCAGCAGCCAAGTACCACAGACGACTGAAGCTTTCTTT

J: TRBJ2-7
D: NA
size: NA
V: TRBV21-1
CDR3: CASSKASGGFSYEQYF
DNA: TGTGCCAGCAGCAAAGCTAGCGGGGGCTTCTCCTACGAGCAGTACTTC

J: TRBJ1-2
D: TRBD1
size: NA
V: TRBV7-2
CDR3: CASTPRRGPGGYTF
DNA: TGTGCCAGCACCCCCCGGAGGGGGCCGGGTGGCTACACCTTC

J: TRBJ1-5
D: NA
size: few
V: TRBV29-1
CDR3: CSVPRPTPADRRNQPQHF
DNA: TGCAGCGTCCCCCGTCCCACCCCCGCGGACAGACGCAATCAGCCCCAGCATTTT

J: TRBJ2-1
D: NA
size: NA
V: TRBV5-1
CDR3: CASSGGRHEQFF
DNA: TGCGCCAGCAGTGGAGGGAGGCATGAGCAGTTCTTC

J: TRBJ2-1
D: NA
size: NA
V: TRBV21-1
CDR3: CASSNWVRSYNEQFF
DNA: TGTGCCAGCAGCAATTGGGTTAGGTCCTACAATGAGCAGTTCTTC

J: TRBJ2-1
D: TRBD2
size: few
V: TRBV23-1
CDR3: CASSQSRRGLVFGSSYNEQFF
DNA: TGCGCCAGCAGTCAATCGCGCAGAGGACTAGTTTTCGGTAGCTCCTACAATGAGCAGTTCTTC

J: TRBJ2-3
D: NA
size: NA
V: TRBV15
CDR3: CATSRDLGLPTDTQYF
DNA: TGTGCCACCAGCAGAGATCTTGGGTTGCCGACAGATACGCAGTATTTT

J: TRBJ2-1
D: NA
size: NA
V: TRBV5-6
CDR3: CASSSRYNEQFF
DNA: TGTGCCAGCAGCTCCAGGTACAATGAGCAGTTCTTC

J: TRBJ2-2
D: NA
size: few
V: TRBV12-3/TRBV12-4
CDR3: CASRRTGGTGELFF
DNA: TGTGCCAGCAGACGGACAGGAGGGACCGGGGAGCTGTTTTTT

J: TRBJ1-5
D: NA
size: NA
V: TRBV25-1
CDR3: CASTIIGDQPQHF
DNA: TGTGCCAGCACCATAATAGGGGACCAGCCCCAGCATTTT

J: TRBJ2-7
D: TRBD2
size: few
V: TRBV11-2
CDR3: CASSSRTSGPWEQYF
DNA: TGTGCCAGCAGCTCGCGGACTAGCGGGCCATGGGAGCAGTACTTC

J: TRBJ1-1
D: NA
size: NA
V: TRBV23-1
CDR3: CASSQWSRNREDTEAFF
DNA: TGCGCCAGCAGTCAATGGTCTCGAAACCGAGAAGACACTGAAGCTTTCTTT

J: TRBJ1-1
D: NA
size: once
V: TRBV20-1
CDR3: CSARPGSGYTEAFF
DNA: TGCAGTGCGAGGCCGGGATCTGGGTACACTGAAGCTTTCTTT

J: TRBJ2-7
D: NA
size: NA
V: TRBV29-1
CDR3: CSVGGPDEQYF
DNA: TGCAGCGTTGGGGGGCCAGACGAGCAGTACTTC

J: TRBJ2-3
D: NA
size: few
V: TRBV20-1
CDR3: CSARDLIFPHTDTQYF
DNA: TGCAGTGCTAGAGACCTGATTTTTCCCCACACAGATACGCAGTATTTT

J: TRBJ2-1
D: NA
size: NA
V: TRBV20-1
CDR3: CSASRRAESYNEQFF
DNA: TGCAGTGCTAGCCGGAGGGCCGAATCCTACAATGAGCAGTTCTTC

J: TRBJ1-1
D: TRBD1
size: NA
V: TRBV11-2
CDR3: CASSSAGGNTEAFF
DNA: TGTGCCAGCAGCTCCGCAGGGGGGAACACTGAAGCTTTCTTT

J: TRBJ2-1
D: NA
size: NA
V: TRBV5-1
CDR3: CASSFGLNEQFF
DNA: TGCGCCAGCAGTTTCGGACTGAATGAGCAGTTCTTC

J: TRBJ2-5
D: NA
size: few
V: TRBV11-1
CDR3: CASSLITGPDVTQYF
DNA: TGTGCCAGCAGCTTAATAACAGGCCCTGATGTGACCCAGTACTTC

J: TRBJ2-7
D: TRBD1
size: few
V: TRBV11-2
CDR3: CASSSARQGSYEQYF
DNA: TGTGCCAGCAGCTCGGCTCGACAGGGGAGTTACGAGCAGTACTTC

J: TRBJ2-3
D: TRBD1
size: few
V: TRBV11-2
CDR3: CASSFPRTGPSTDTQYF
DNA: TGTGCCAGCAGCTTCCCACGGACAGGGCCAAGCACAGATACGCAGTATTTT

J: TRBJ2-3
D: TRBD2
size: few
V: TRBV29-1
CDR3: CSVLLAGGRSGTDTQYF
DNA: TGCAGCGTTCTCCTAGCGGGAGGGCGATCTGGCACAGATACGCAGTATTTT

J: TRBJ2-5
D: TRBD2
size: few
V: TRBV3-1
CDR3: CASSLAPGSGSLETQYF
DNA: TGTGCCAGCAGCCTCGCCCCAGGTAGCGGGAGCTTAGAGACCCAGTACTTC

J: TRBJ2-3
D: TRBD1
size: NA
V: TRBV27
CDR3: CASSPEPDRVKDTQYF
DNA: TGTGCCAGCAGTCCGGAACCGGACAGGGTAAAAGATACGCAGTATTTT

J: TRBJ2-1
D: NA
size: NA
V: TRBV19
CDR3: CASYGTSGHEQFF
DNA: TGTGCCTCCTACGGGACATCGGGTCATGAGCAGTTCTTC

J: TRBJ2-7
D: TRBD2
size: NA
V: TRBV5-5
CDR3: CASSLEAAGVSYEQYF
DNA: TGTGCCAGCAGCTTGGAGGCAGCGGGGGTATCCTACGAGCAGTACTTC